This T cell receptor beta chain appears in the sequencing data of a study of blood T cells in healthy people across ages (dated by TCRdb to 2014 to 2015). Some background on the complete study: In model experiments, roughly one uniquely barcoded TCR beta cDNA molecule per two T cells was captured by template switching. Age-related changes in TCR beta repertoire diversity were measured in the study by deep sequencing normalized with unique cDNA molecular identifiers. The donors were divided into four age groups: young (average around 16 years), middle-aged (almost 40), aged (approximately 62) and long-lived (about 90). To avoid experimental bias, donors of different ages were distributed randomly across sequencing lanes. For two donors (one aged 18 to 29 and one aged 80 or older), the study analyzed two additional independent replicas of 1 million unique cDNA reads from the same blood draw. Overall results and qualifications from the work: Estimates of total diversity from one million sequenced T cells were regarded as lower bounds and underestimates. Compared with the aged group, the long-lived group had more naive CD4+ T cells, fewer expanded clones and increased TCR diversity, suggesting age selection. Bulk unsorted PBMC profiling prevented conclusive comparison of naive and antigen-experienced compartments. As age increased, observed TCR beta diversity per million T cells dropped in a roughly linear way, and a significant reduction was already evident by age around 41. A strong correlation was found between observed TCR beta diversity and the percentage of naive T cells measured by flow cytometry. Donor CMV infection status was unknown, potentially confounding age-related changes in expanded clonotypes.

Systemically healthy Caucasian individuals from Russia, some 38 in total and aged roughly 6 to 100 years, were included as donors. Roughly 9 milliliters of peripheral blood were drawn from each donor into EDTA-treated Vacutainer tubes. PBMCs were isolated by Ficoll-Paque density-gradient centrifugation, with at least 6.5 million obtained per sample. Trizol reagent was used to extract total RNA from the PBMCs, yielding at least 6 micrograms per sample. Naive CD45RAhigh/CD27high T cell percentages were measured by flow cytometry on a PBMC aliquot from every donor. The CDR3 contains 19 residues, cysteine and phenylalanine counted. The kept DNA is CDR3 alone, 57 bases in frame from the first base. Via the germline V gene, CDR1 is SGHTA and CDR2 FQGNSA. V loses 2 bases at its end and J loses 3 bases; junction bases beyond the gene matches: 9. This clonotype was recorded a few times. Its target antigen remains unknown. One base away there is no much larger clone; base qualities are not given.

Receptors were amplified or captured by 5' RACE. Sequencing relied on an Illumina HiSeq 2500. The second PCR ran for roughly 7 to 11 cycles and used a J-beta primer mix along with a sample-barcoded 5' primer. A template-switch 5' adaptor carrying 12 random nucleotides introduced a unique molecular identifier onto each TCR beta cDNA molecule. Each sample yielded at least 3 million CDR3-containing paired-end reads. All of the RNA was converted into first-strand cDNA using the Mint cDNA synthesis kit, with a TRBC-specific oligonucleotide serving as the primer. After uracil-DNA glycosylase treatment, a first 18-cycle PCR used universal primers M1SS and BC2_uni_R on all cDNA. The authors' pipeline ran thus. Each sample was normalized by randomly selecting 1 million high-quality reads, each carrying a distinct molecular identifier. Reads sharing molecular identifiers were discarded rather than binned into consensus sequences. MiTCR, run with a Q25 quality threshold and the strictest error-elimination algorithm, handled CDR3 identification, clonotype clustering and error correction. A nonparametric unseen species model with Euler transformation was used to estimate a lower bound on total TCR beta diversity. Clones were called with MiXCR by TCRdb after fastp trimmed the public reads at Q25, and only in-frame beta chains were retained. All rows with the same CDR3 protein become a single entry with the most common DNA and genes. These V and J calls derive from TCRdb rather than the authors' analysis. Across this sample there are 700,000 or so distinct CDR3 sequences, with 35% to 50% seen only once. The top ten constitute about 30% of the sample.

The sample consisted of blood. This clonotype was obtained from a man older than 75 in good health. The chain employs TRBV7-2 and TRBJ2-3; 15 middle bases align to TRBD2. The base sequence is TGTGCCAGCAGCTTACTCAGGACTAGCGGGAGGGGGAGGACAGATACGCAGTATTTT. Translated, it gives CASSLLRTSGRGRTDTQYF.